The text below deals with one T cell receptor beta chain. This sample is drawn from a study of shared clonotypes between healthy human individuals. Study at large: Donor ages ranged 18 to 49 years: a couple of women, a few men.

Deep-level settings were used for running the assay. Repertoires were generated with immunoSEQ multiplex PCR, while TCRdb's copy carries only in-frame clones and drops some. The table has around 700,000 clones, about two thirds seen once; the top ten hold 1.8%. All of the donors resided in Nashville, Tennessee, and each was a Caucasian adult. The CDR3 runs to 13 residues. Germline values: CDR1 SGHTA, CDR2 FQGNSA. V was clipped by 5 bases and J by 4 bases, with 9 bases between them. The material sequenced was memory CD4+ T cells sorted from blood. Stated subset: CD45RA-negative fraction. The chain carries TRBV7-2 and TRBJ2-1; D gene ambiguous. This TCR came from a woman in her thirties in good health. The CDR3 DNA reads TGTGCCAGCAGCCCCAACGGTTACAATGAGCAGTTCTTC. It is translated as CASSPNGYNEQFF.